Following are 6 T cell receptor beta chains from one sample sequenced in a study of shared clonotypes between healthy human individuals. Profiling relied on immunoSEQ multiplex PCR, and the TCRdb table lists in-frame clones only, not all of them. The data hold about 2 million clones, with about 94% observed a single time. Cells designated naive CD8 were CD45RO-negative and were positively selected for CCR7, with terminally differentiated effector memory CD45RA+ cells excluded. The sequencing input was naive CD8+ T cells sorted from blood. These receptors originate from a man aged 18 to 29 in good health.

V is TRBV10-2 and J is TRBJ1-1; D is unresolved. Germline CDR1 reads WSHSY; CDR2 reads SAAADI. V lost 3 bases and J lost 4, with 12 bases in between. The CDR3 runs to 14 residues. The chain's CDR3 is CASSEWADGTEAFF. Written as DNA, the CDR3 is TGCGCCAGCAGTGAATGGGCGGATGGCACTGAAGCTTTCTTT.

A single count supports this clone. J is TRBJ2-7 and V is TRBV18; 10 nucleotides align to TRBD1. This CDR3 has 14 residues. Per the germline V gene, CDR1 is KGHSH and CDR2 is LQKENI. Trimming took 2 bases from V and 6 from J; bases not matched to a gene: 4. The DNA of the CDR3 is TGTGCCAGCTCACCAGCGGGACAGGGGAGCGAGCAGTACTTC. Translating gives CASSPAGQGSEQYF.

CDR3 loop: CASSISIAGDREQYF. For the CDR3, the DNA is TGTGCCAGCAGTATTTCAATAGCGGGAGATCGCGAGCAGTACTTC. The V call is TRBV27, the J call TRBJ2-7, with 9 positions matching TRBD2. The V gene's germline CDR1 is MNHEY and CDR2 SMNVEV (reference sequence). Germline trimming cut 5 bases from V and 6 bases from J; bases unmatched to any gene: 11. CDR3 length: 15 residues.

The V gene is TRBV13, the J gene TRBJ1-1; TRBD1 matches 7 bases. The CDR3 extends over 14 amino acids. Per germline, CDR1 PRHDT and CDR2 FYEKMQ (reference sequence). The junction had 7 bases not matched to a gene; V was cut back by 5 bases and J by 4 bases. CDR3 in amino acids: CASSLRTGSTEAFF. The CDR3, as DNA: TGTGCCAGCAGCCTACGGACAGGTAGCACTGAAGCTTTCTTT.

V gene TRBV6-5 combines with J gene TRBJ2-5, with no clear D. The CDR3 extends over 13 amino acids. From germline, CDR1 is MNHEY and CDR2 SVGAGI. The V end lost 6 bases, the J end lost 5 bases, and 13 bases lay between the germline ends. The CDR3 protein is CASSPGPRETQYF. CDR3 DNA: TGTGCCAGCAGCCCCGGGCCACGGGAGACCCAGTACTTC.

The J gene is TRBJ1-1, the V gene TRBV27; 9 nucleotides line up with TRBD1. Germline V CDR1 and CDR2: MNHEY, SMNVEV (reference sequence). The CDR3 contains 13 residues. J was trimmed by 7 bases and V by 6 bases; bases with no gene match: 6. The DNA of the CDR3 is TGTGCCAGCAGCATGACAGGGGGTGGTGAAGCTTTCTTT. It is translated as CASSMTGGGEAFF.